This T cell receptor (beta chain) was sequenced during a study of Ad26.COV2.S vaccination and SARS-CoV-2 variants. This table comes from immunoSEQ multiplex PCR, and its TCRdb copy is limited to in-frame clones, with some not included. In the table there are about 680,000 clones, roughly 90% of which are singletons. Treatment in this sample: 19 received Ad26.COV2.S at low or high dose, single or two shots; several received placebo; per-sample allocation not given. Day 63 after the first vaccine or placebo injection was the time point for sampling. General study findings and limits: Vaccinated and placebo-treated recipients had similar non-spike TCR breadth.

Germline-derived CDR1 and CDR2 are LNHDA and SQIVND (reference sequence). After removal of 6 bases from V and 6 bases from J, the junction contained 6 bases not matched to a gene. CDR3 length: 14 amino acids. This clone occurred once. The antigen is undetermined. The chain has TRBV19 and TRBJ2-5, with 11 bases that match TRBD2. This TCR came from a person aged 18-65 years who received the Ad26.COV2.S COVID-19 vaccine or a placebo. Sequenced material: peripheral blood, taken in a trial of Ad26.COV2.S vaccine versus placebo. DNA for the CDR3: TGTGCCAGTAGGCCCACTAGCGGGAGTAAGACCCAGTACTTC. It translates to CASRPTSGSKTQYF.